This TCR beta chain was recorded in a study of T cells in localized non-small cell lung cancer. Findings of the study overall: Sequence data derive from only one tumor region, so heterogeneity remains possible. Longer overall survival was seen with higher T cell density measured in blood. Adjacent lung tissue had a median around 57 of the top 100 clones found in the tumor. Among the tissues sampled, uninvolved adjacent lung had the highest T cell clonality, above tumor.

Profiling relied on immunoSEQ multiplex PCR, and the TCRdb table lists in-frame clones only, not all of them. In the table there are around 25,000 clones, roughly 90% of which are singletons. In the case of this clone: Antigen unknown.

After removal of 5 bases from V and 3 bases from J, the junction contained 8 bases not matched to a gene. In germline, CDR1 is SGHTA, CDR2 FQGNSA. This CDR3 contains 15 residues. The source of this sequence is a man aged 40 to 75 with stage III squamous cell lung carcinoma. This chain uses TRBV7-2 with TRBJ2-3; the match to TRBD1 covers 7 bases. The input for sequencing was peripheral blood, taken before any cancer treatment. The CDR3 protein is CASSPSGQTTDTQYF. CDR3 sequence (DNA): TGTGCCAGCAGCCCCTCGGGACAGACAACAGATACGCAGTATTTT.